This T cell receptor beta chain was found in a study of vaccination and CD4 T cells after COVID-19. Study-level information: Overlapping spike peptides of SARS-CoV-2, HCoV-NL63, HCoV-OC43 and HCoV-229E were used, and cells were stimulated with them.

As concerns this clonotype: As yet, its antigen is unknown.

The assay that was used to sequence DNA from cultured CD4+ T cells was the Oncomine TCR Beta short-read assay. TCRdb re-analysed the PCR reads in MiXCR, keeping a single row per CDR3 protein. The sample has 22,000 or so distinct CDR3 sequences, about 39% seen once. Findings and caveats of the study: Early post-infection timepoints were missing, and relatively few convalescent patients were studied. Convalescent patients displayed spike mono-reactivity in 304 of 307 vaccine-specific clones.

Stated treatment: 10-day PBMC culture with coronavirus spike peptide pools or control peptides (ViraFEST assay). The CDR3 loop spans 12 amino acids. Germline CDR1 reads SGHTA; CDR2 reads FQGNSA. V shed 4 bases and J shed 2 bases, with 5 bases lying between them. The sequencing sample was made of CD4+ T cells from blood, cultured in vitro. The TCR originated in a human donor who had recovered from COVID-19. The chain joins TRBV7-2 to TRBJ1-1; the D is unclear. CDR3 nucleotide sequence: TGTGCCAGCAGCTACCTCAACACTGAAGCTTTCTTT. Its translation: CASSYLNTEAFF.